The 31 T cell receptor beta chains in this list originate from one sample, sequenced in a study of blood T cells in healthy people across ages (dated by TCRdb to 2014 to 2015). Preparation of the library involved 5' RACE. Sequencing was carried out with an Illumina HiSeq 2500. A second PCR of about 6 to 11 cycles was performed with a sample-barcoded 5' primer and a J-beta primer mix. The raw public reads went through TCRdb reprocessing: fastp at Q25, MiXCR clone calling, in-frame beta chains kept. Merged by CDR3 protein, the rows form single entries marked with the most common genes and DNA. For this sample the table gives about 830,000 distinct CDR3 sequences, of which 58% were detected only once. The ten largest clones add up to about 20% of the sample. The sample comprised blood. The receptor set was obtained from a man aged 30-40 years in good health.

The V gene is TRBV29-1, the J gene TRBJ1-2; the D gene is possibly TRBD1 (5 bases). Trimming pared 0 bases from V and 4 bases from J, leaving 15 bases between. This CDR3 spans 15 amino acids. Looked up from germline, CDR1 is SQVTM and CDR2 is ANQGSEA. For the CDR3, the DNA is TGCAGCGTTGAAGATGAAGGAGGGGAAGTCTATGGCTACACCTTC. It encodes CSVEDEGGEVYGYTF.

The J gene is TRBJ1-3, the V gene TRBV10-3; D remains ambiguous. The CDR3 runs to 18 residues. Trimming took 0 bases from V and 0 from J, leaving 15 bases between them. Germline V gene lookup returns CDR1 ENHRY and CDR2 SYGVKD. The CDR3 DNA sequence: TGTGCCATCAGTGAGTCGAGGTACGAGCCTAGCTCTGGAAACACCATATATTTT. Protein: CAISESRYEPSSGNTIYF.

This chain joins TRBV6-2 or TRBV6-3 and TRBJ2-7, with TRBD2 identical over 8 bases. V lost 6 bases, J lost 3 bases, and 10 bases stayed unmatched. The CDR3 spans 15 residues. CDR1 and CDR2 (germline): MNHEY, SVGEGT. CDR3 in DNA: TGTGCCAGCAGCCGACGTAGCGGGAAGCTCTACGAGCAGTACTTC. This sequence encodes CASSRRSGKLYEQYF.

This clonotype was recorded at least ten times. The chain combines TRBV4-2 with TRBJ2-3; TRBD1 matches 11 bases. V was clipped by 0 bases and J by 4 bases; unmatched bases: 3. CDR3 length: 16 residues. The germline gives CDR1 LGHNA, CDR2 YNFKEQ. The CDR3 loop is CASSQEAGQGADTQYF. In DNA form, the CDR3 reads TGTGCCAGCAGCCAAGAAGCGGGACAGGGGGCAGATACGCAGTATTTT.

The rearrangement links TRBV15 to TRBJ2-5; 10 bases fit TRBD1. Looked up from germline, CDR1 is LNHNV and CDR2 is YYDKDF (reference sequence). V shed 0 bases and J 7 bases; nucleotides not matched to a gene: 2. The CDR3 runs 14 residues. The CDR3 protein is CATSREGQGPTQYF. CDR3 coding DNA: TGTGCCACCAGCAGAGAGGGACAGGGGCCGACCCAGTACTTC.

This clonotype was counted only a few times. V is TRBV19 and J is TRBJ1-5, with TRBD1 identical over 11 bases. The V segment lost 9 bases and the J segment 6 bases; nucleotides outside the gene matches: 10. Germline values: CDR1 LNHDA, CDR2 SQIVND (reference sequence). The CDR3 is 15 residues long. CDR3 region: CASASGQGGIQPQHF. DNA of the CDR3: TGTGCCAGCGCGTCGGGACAGGGGGGGATTCAGCCCCAGCATTTT. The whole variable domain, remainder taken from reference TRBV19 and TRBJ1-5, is DGGITQSPKYLFRKEGQNVTLSCEQNLNHDAMYWYRQDPGQGLRLIYYSQIVNDFQKGDIAEGYSVSREKKESFPLTVTSAQKNPTAFYLCASASGQGGIQPQHFGDGTRLSIL.

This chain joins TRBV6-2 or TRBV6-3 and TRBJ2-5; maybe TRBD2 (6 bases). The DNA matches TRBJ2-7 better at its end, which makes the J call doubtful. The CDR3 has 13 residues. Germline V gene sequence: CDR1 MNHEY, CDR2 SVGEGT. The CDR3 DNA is TGTGCCAGCACCGCGGGAATAAGCTACGAGCAGTACTTC. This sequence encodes CASTAGISYEQYF.

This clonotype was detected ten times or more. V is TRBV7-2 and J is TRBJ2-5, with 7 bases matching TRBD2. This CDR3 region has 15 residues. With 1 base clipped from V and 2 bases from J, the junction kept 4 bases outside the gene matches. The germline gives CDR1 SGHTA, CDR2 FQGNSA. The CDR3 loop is CASSLGTRGQETQYF. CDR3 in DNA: TGTGCCAGCAGCTTAGGGACTAGAGGGCAAGAGACCCAGTACTTC.

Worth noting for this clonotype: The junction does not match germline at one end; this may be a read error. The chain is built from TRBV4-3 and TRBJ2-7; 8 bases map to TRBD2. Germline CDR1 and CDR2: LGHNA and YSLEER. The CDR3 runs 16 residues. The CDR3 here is CASSQHRGTSAYGQYF. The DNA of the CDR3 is TGCGCCAGCAGCCAACACCGCGGGACTAGTGCCTACGGGCAGTACTTC.

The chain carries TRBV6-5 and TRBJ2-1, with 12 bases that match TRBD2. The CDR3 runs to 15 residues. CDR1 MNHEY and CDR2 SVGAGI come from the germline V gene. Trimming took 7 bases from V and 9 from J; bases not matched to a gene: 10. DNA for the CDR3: TGTGCCAGCAACGCCCGGACTAGCGGGATGGGTGAGCAGTTCTTC. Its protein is CASNARTSGMGEQFF.

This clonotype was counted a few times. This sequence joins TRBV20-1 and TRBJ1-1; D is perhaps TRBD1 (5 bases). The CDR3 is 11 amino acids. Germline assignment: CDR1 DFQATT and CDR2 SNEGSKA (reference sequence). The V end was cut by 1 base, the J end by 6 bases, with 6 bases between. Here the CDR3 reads CSARAGAEAFF. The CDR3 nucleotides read TGCAGTGCTAGAGCGGGGGCTGAAGCTTTCTTT.

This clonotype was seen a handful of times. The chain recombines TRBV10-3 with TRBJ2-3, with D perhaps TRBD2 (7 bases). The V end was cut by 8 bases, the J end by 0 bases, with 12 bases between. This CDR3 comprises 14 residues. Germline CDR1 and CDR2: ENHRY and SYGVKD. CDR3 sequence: CAIRGAFSTDTQYF. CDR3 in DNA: TGTGCCATCCGGGGGGCCTTTAGCACAGATACGCAGTATTTT.

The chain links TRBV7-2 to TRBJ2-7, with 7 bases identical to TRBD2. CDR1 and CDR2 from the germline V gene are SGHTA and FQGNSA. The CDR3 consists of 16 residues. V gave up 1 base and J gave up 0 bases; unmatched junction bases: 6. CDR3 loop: CASSLGTAGLSYEQYF. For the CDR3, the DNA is TGTGCCAGCAGCTTAGGAACAGCGGGGCTCTCCTACGAGCAGTACTTC.

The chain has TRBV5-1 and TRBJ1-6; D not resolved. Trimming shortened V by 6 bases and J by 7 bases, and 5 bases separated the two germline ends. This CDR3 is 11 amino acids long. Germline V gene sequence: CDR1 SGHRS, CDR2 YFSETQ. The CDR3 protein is CASIGNSPLHF. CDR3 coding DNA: TGCGCCAGCATCGGCAATTCACCCCTCCACTTT.

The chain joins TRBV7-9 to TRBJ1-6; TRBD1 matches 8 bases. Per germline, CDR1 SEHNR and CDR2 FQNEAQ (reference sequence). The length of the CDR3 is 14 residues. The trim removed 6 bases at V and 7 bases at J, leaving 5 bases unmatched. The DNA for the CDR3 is TGTGCCAGCAGTTCCAGGGGGCAAAATTCACCCCTCCACTTT. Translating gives CASSSRGQNSPLHF.

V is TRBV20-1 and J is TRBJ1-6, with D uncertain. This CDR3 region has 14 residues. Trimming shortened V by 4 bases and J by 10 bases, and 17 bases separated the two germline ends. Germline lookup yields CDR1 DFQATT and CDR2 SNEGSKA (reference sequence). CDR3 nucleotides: TGCAGTGCTAACAAGGGCATCCGTTCGTCACCCCTCCACTTT. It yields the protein CSANKGIRSSPLHF.

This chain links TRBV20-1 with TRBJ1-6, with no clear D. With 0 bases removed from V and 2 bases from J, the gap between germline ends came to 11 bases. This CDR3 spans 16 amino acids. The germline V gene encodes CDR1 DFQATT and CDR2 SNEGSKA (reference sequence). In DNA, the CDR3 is TGCAGTGCTAGAGAGGGCCAGACCACCTATAATTCACCCCTCCACTTT. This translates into CSAREGQTTYNSPLHF.

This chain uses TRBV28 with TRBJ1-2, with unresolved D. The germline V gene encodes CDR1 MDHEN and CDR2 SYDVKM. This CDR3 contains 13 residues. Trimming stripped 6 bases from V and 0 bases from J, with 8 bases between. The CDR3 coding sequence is TGTGCCAGCAGGGACCGCGCTAACTATGGCTACACCTTC. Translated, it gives CASRDRANYGYTF.

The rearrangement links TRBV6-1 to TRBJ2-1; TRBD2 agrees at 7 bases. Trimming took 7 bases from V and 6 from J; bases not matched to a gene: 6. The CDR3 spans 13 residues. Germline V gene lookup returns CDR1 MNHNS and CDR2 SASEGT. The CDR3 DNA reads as TGTGCCAGCACCGGACTAGGACTCAATGAGCAGTTCTTC. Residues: CASTGLGLNEQFF.

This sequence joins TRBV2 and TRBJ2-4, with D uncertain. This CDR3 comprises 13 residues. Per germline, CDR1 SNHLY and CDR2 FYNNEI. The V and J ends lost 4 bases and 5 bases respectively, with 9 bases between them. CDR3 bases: TGTGCCAGCAGTGTCGAGGTCCAAAACATTCAGTACTTC. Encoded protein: CASSVEVQNIQYF.

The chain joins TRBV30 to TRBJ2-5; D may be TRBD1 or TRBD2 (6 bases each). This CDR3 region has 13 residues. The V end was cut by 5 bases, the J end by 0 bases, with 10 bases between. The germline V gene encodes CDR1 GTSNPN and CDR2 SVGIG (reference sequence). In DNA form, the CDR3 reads TGTGCCTGGGAAGGGGGGTACCAAGAGACCCAGTACTTC. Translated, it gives CAWEGGYQETQYF.

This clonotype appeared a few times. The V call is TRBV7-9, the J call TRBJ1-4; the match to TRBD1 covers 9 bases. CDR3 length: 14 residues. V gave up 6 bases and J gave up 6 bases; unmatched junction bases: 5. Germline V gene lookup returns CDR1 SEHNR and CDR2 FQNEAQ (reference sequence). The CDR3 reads CASRTGTGHEKLFF. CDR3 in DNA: TGTGCCAGCAGAACCGGGACAGGGCATGAAAAACTGTTTTTT. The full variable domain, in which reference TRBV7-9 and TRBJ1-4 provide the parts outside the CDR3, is DTGVSQNPRHKITKRGQNVTFRCDPISEHNRLYWYRQTLGQGPEFLTYFQNEAQLEKSRLLSDRFSAERPKGSFSTLEIQRTEQGDSAMYLCASRTGTGHEKLFFGSGTQLSVL.

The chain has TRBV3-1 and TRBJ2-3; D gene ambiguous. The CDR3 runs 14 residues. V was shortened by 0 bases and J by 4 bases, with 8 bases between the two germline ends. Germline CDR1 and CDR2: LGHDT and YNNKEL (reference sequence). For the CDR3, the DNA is TGTGCCAGCAGCCAAGATGTTGCGCCAGATACGCAGTATTTT. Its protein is CASSQDVAPDTQYF.

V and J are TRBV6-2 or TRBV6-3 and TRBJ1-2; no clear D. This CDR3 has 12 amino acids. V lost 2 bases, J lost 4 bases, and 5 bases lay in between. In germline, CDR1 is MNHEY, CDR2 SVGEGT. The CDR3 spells CASSYRAYGYTF. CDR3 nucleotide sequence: TGTGCCAGCAGTTACCGCGCCTATGGCTACACCTTC.

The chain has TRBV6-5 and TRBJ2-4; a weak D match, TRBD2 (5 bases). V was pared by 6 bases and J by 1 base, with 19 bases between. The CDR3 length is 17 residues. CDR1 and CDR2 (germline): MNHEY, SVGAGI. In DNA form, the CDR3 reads TGTGCCAGCAGCTACACGTCGGGGAGTGGGGCCAAAAACATTCAGTACTTC. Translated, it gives CASSYTSGSGAKNIQYF.

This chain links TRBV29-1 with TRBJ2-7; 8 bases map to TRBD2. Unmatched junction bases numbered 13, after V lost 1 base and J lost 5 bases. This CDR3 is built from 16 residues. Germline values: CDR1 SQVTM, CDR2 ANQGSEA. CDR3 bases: TGCAGCGTTGAAGCGCGACCGGGACTAGACGTTGACGAGCAGTACTTC. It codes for CSVEARPGLDVDEQYF.

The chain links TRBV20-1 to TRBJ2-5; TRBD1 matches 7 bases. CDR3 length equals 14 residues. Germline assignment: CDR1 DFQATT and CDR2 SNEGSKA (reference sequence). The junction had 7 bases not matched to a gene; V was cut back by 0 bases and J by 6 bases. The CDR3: CSARDPGQSKTQYF. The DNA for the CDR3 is TGCAGTGCTAGAGACCCGGGACAGTCGAAGACCCAGTACTTC.

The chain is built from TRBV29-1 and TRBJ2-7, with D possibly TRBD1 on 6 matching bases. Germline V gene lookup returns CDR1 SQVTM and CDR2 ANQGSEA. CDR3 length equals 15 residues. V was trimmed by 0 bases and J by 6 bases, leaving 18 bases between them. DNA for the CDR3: TGCAGCGTTGAAGAAGAAGGCAGGGGATCGTTCGAGCAGTACTTC. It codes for CSVEEEGRGSFEQYF.

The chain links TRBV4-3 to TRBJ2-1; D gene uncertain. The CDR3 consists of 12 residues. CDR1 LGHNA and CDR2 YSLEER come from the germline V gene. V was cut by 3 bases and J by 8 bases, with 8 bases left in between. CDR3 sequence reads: CASSHYTDEQFF. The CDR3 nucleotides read TGCGCCAGCAGCCATTACACAGATGAGCAGTTCTTC.

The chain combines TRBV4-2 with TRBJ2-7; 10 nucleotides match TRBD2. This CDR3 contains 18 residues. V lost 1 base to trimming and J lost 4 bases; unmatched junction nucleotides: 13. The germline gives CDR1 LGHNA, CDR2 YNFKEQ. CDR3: CASSQGKSGGALLYEQYF. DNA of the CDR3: TGTGCCAGCAGCCAAGGGAAGAGCGGGGGGGCCCTCCTATACGAGCAGTACTTC.

The DNA for the CDR3 is TGCGCCAGCAGCTTGGTTTCCACCACAGATACGCAGTATTTT. Its translation: CASSLVSTTDTQYF. The chain joins TRBV5-1 to TRBJ2-3; no definite D call. The CDR3 is 14 amino acids. Germline lookup yields CDR1 SGHRS and CDR2 YFSETQ. With 0 bases removed from V and 2 bases from J, the gap between germline ends came to 7 bases.